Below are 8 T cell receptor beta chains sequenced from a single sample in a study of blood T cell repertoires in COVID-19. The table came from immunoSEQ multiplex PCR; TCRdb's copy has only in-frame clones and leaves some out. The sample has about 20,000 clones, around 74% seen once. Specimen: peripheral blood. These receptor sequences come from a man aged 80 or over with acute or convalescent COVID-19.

CDR3 residues: CASSVSTAVAEAFF. As DNA, the CDR3 is TGTGCCAGTAGTGTATCTACAGCGGTAGCTGAAGCTTTCTTT. The chain couples TRBV19 to TRBJ1-1, with no clear D. Trimming removed 5 bases at V and 6 bases at J, with 16 bases between. The germline CDR1 and CDR2 sequences are LNHDA and SQIVND (reference sequence). The CDR3 runs to 14 residues.

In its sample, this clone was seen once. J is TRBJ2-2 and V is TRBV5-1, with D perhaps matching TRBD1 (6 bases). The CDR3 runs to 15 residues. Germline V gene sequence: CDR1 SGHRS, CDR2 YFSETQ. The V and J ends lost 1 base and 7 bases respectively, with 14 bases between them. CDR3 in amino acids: CASSLQGLVDGELFF. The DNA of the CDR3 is TGCGCCAGCAGCTTGCAGGGGCTAGTCGACGGGGAGCTGTTTTTT. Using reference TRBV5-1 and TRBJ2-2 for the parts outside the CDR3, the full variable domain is KAGVTQTPRYLIKTRGQQVTLSCSPISGHRSVSWYQQTPGQGLQFLFEYFSETQRNKGNFPGRFSGRQFSNSRSEMNVSTLELGDSALYLCASSLQGLVDGELFFGEGSRLTVL.

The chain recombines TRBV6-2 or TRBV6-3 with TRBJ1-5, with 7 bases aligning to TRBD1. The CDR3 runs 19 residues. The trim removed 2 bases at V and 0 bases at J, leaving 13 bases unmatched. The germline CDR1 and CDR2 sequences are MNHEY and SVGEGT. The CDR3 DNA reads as TGTGCCAGCAGTTACCCCGGGACAGTAACGAAATATAGCAATCAGCCCCAGCATTTT. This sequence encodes CASSYPGTVTKYSNQPQHF.

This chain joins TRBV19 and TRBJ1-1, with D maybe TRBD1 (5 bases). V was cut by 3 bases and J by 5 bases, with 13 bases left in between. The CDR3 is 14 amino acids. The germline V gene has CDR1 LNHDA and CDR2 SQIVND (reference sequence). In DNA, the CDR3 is TGTGCCAGTAGTATTGCGGGGGGATCTACTGAAGCTTTCTTT. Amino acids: CASSIAGGSTEAFF.

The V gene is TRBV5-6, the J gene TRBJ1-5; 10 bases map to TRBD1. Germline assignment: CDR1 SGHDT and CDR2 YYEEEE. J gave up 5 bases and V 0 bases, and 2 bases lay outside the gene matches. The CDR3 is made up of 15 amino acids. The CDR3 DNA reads TGTGCCAGCAGCTTGGCGGGACAGGGGTATCAGCCCCAGCATTTT. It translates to CASSLAGQGYQPQHF.

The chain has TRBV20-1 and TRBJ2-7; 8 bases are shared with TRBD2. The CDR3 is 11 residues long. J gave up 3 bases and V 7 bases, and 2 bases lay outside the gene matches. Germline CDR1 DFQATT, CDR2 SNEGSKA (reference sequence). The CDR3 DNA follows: TGCAGTGTAGCGGGGCGCTACGAGCAGTACTTC. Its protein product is CSVAGRYEQYF.

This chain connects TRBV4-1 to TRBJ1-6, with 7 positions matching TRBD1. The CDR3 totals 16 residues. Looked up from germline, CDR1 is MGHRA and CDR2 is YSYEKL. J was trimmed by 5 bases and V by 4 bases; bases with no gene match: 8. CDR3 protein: CASSRTTGFNNSPLHF. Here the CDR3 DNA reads TGCGCCAGCAGCCGTACGACAGGGTTCAATAATTCACCCCTCCACTTT.

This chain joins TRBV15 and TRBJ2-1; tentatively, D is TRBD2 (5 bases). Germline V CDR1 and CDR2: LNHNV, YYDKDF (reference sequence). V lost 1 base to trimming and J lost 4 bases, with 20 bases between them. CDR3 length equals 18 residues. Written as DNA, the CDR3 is TGTGCCACCAGCAGAGGCTTTCGGTTCGAGCGGAGGTACAATGAGCAGTTCTTC. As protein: CATSRGFRFERRYNEQFF. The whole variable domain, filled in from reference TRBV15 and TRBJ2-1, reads DAMVIQNPRYQVTQFGKPVTLSCSQTLNHNVMYWYQQKSSQAPKLLFHYYDKDFNNEADTPDNFQSRRPNTSFCFLDIRSPGLGDTAMYLCATSRGFRFERRYNEQFFGPGTRLTVL.